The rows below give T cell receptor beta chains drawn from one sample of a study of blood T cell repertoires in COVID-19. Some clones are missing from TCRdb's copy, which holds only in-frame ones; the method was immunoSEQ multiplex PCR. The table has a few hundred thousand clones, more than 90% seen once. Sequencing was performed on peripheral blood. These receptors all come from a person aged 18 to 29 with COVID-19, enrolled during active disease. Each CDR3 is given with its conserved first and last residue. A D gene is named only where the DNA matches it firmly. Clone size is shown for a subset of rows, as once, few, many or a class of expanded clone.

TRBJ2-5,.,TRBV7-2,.,TGTGCCAGCAGCTTAGCGGGAGGACAAGAGACCCAGTACTTC,CASSLAGGQETQYF
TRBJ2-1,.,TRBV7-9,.,TGTGCCAGCAGGCTGGCTGAGGGTGAGCAGTTCTTC,CASRLAEGEQFF
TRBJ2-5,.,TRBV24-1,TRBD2,TGTGCCACCAGTGATCAAGGACTAGCGGGAGAAGAGACCCAGTACTTC,CATSDQGLAGEETQYF
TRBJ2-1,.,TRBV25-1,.,TGTGCCAGCAGTGACACTGCAACCTACAATGAGCAGTTCTTC,CASSDTATYNEQFF
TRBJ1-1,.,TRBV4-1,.,TGCGCCAGCAGCCAAGAAAAAACAGGGTGGACTGAAGCTTTCTTT,CASSQEKTGWTEAFF
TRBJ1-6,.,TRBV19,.,TGTGCCAGTAGTCCGGGCCTCTCAGGGAATTCACCCCTCCACTTT,CASSPGLSGNSPLHF
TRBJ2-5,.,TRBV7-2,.,TGTGCCAGCAGCTTAGTCCCGCTCGAGGTCGAGACCCAGTACTTC,CASSLVPLEVETQYF
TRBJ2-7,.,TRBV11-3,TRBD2,TGTGCCAGCAGCCTCGGGACTAGCGGGAGTTTGAACGAGCAGTACTTC,CASSLGTSGSLNEQYF
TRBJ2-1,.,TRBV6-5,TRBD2,TGTGCCAGCAACCGACTAGCGGGAGGCCCCAATGAGCAGTTCTTC,CASNRLAGGPNEQFF
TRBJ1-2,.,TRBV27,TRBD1,TGTGCCAGCAGTTTATCAGTGACAGGGAAGGATCGGACCTTC,CASSLSVTGKDRTF
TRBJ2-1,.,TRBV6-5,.,TGTGCCAGCAGTAGTACTAGCAGCTCCTACAATGAGCAGTTCTTC,CASSSTSSSYNEQFF
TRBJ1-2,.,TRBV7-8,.,TGTGCCAGCAGCTTCAGGAACTATGGCTACACCTTC,CASSFRNYGYTF
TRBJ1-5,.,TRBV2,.,TGTGCCAGCAGTGAAGGGGGCTGGGGCAATCAGCCCCAGCATTTT,CASSEGGWGNQPQHF
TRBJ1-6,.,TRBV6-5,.,TGTGCCATTTCGGGGAGGAACTCACCCCTCCACTTT,CAISGRNSPLHF
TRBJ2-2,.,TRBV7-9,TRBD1,TGTGCCAGCAGCCCCAGGGGGCGCAACACCGGGGAGCTGTTTTTT,CASSPRGRNTGELFF
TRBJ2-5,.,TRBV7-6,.,TGTGCCAGCAAACCCGAAAGGACAGACTACCAAGAGACCCAGTACTTC,CASKPERTDYQETQYF
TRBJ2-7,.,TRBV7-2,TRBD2,TGTGCCAGCAGCCCACATCCCAGCGGGAGTAGCCTATACGAGCAGTACTTC,CASSPHPSGSSLYEQYF
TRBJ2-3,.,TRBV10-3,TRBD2,TGTGCCATCAGCCGGGACTACCCAGATACGCAGTATTTT,CAISRDYPDTQYF
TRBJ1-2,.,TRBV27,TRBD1,TGTGCCAGCAGTTTATCGGACAGGGGGAGTTTGGATGGCTACACCTTC,CASSLSDRGSLDGYTF
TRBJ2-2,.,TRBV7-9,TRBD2,TGTGCCAGCAGCCCCTTAAGGGGAGGGAAAACGAACACCGGGGAGCTGTTTTTT,CASSPLRGGKTNTGELFF
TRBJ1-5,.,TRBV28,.,TGTGCCAGCAGTTTAGAGTTTCAGCCCCAGCATTTT,CASSLEFQPQHF
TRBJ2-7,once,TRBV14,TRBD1,TGTGCCAGCAGCTTATTCGGGACAGGGAAGAACGAGCAGTACTTC,CASSLFGTGKNEQYF